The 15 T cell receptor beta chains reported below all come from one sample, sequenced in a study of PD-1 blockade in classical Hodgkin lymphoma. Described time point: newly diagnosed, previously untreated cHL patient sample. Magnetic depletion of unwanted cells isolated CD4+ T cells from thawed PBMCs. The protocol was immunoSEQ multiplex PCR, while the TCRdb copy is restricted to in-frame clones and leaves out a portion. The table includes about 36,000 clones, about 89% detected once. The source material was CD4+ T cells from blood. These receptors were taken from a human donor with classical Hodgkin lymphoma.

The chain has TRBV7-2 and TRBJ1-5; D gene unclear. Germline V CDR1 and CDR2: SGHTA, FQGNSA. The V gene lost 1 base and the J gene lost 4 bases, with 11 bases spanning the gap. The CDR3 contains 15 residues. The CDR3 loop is CASSLEGGRNQPQHF. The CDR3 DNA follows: TGTGCCAGCAGCTTAGAGGGAGGGAGGAATCAGCCCCAGCATTTT. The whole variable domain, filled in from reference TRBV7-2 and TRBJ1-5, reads GAGVSQSPSNKVTEKGKDVELRCDPISGHTALYWYRQSLGQGLEFLIYFQGNSAPDKSGLPSDRFSAERTGGSVSTLTIQRTQQEDSAVYLCASSLEGGRNQPQHFGDGTRLSIL.

The DNA of the CDR3 is TGTGCCAGTAGGAAAACACAGGGGCTCATTAACGAGCAGTACTTC. This sequence encodes CASRKTQGLINEQYF. This chain links TRBV19 with TRBJ2-7; TRBD1 agrees at 7 bases. The CDR3 has 15 amino acids. Germline values: CDR1 LNHDA, CDR2 SQIVND (reference sequence). J gave up 5 bases and V 6 bases, and 13 bases lay outside the gene matches.

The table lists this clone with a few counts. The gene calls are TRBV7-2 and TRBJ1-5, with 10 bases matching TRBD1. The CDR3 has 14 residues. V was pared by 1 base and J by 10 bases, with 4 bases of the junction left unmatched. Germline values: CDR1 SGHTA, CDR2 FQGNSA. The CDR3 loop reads CASSLGDRGQPQHF. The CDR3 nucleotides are TGTGCCAGCAGCTTAGGAGACAGGGGGCAACCCCAGCATTTT.

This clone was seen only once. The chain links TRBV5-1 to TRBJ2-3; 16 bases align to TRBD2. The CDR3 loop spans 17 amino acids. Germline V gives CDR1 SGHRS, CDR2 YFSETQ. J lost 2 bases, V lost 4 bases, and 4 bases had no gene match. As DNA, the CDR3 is TGCGCCAGCAGCAGCGGGACTAGCGGGGGGGCCACAGATACGCAGTATTTT. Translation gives CASSSGTSGGATDTQYF.

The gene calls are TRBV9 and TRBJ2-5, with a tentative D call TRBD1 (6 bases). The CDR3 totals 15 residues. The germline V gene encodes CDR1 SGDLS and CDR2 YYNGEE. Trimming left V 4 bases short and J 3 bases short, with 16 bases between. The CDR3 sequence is CASSFQEGQKETQYF. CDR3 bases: TGTGCCAGCAGCTTCCAAGAAGGACAGAAAGAGACCCAGTACTTC.

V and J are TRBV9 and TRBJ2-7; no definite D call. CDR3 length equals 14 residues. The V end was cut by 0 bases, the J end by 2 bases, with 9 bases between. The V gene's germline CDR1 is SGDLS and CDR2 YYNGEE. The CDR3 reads CASSVAETPYEQYF. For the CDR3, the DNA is TGTGCCAGCAGCGTAGCGGAAACCCCCTACGAGCAGTACTTC.

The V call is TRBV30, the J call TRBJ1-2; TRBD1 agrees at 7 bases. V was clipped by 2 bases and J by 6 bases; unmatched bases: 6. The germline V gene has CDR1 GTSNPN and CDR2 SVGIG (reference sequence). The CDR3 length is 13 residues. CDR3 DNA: TGTGCCTGGAGTTCAGGGGGTGGGCATGGCTACACCTTC. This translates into CAWSSGGGHGYTF. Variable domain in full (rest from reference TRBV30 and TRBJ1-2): SQTIHQWPATLVQPVGSPLSLECTVEGTSNPNLYWYRQAAGRGLQLLFYSVGIGQISSEVPQNLSASRPQDRQFILSSKKLLLSDSGFYLCAWSSGGGHGYTFGSGTRLTVV.

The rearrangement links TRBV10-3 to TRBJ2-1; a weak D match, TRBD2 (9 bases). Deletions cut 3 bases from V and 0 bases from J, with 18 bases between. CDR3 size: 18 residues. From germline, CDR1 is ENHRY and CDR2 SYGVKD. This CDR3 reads CAISDRGRSGSSYNEQFF. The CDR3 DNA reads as TGTGCCATCAGTGACAGGGGGCGTAGCGGGAGCTCCTACAATGAGCAGTTCTTC.

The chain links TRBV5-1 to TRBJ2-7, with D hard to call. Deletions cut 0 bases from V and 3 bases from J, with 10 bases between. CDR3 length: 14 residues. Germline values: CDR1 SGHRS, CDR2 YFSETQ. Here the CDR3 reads CASSLGGPNYEQYF. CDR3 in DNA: TGCGCCAGCAGCTTGGGTGGGCCGAACTACGAGCAGTACTTC. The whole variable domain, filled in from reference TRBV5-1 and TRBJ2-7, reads KAGVTQTPRYLIKTRGQQVTLSCSPISGHRSVSWYQQTPGQGLQFLFEYFSETQRNKGNFPGRFSGRQFSNSRSEMNVSTLELGDSALYLCASSLGGPNYEQYFGPGTRLTVT.

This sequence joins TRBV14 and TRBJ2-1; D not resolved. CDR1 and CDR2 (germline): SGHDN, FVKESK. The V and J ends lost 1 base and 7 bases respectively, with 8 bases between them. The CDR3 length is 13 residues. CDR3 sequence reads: CASSQGLGNEQFF. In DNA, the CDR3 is TGTGCCAGCAGCCAAGGGTTGGGGAATGAGCAGTTCTTC. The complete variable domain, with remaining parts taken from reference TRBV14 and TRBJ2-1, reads EAGVTQFPSHSVIEKGQTVTLRCDPISGHDNLYWYRRVMGKEIKFLLHFVKESKQDESGMPNNRFLAERTGGTYSTLKVQPAELEDSGVYFCASSQGLGNEQFFGPGTRLTVL.

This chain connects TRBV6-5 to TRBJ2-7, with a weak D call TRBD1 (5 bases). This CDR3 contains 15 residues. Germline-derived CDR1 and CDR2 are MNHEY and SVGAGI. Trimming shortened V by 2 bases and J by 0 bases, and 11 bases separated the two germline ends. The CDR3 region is CASSYVTGPSYEQYF. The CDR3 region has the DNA TGTGCCAGCAGTTACGTTACAGGACCCTCCTACGAGCAGTACTTC.

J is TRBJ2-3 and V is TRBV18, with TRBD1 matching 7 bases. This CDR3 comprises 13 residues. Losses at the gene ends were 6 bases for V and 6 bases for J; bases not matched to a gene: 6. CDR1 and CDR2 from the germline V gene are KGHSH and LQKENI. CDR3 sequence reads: CASSWDSGDTQYF. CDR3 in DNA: TGTGCCAGCTCGTGGGACAGTGGCGATACGCAGTATTTT.

The CDR3 region is CASSLTRETQYF. The CDR3 DNA sequence: TGCGCCAGCAGCTTAACTCGGGAGACCCAGTACTTC. The chain combines TRBV5-1 with TRBJ2-5, with D hard to call. CDR1 is SGHRS, CDR2 YFSETQ, per germline. The CDR3 spans 12 residues. V was pared by 2 bases and J by 5 bases, with 7 bases between.

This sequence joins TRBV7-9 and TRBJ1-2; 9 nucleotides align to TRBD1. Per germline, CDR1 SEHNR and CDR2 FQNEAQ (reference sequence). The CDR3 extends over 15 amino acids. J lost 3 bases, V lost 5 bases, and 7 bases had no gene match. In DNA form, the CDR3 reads TGTGCCAGCAGCCAGCGGGACAGGGATGACTATGGCTACACCTTC. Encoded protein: CASSQRDRDDYGYTF.

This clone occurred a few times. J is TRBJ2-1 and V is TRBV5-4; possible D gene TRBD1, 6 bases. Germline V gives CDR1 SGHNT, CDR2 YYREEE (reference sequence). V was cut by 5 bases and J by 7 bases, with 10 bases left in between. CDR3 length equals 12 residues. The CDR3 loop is CASRVTGNEQFF. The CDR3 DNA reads TGTGCCAGCAGGGTAACAGGGAATGAGCAGTTCTTC.